Reported below is one T cell receptor beta chain. Antigen: not known. J lost 5 bases, V lost 3 bases, and 1 base had no gene match. Germline lookup yields CDR1 MGHDK and CDR2 SYGVNS. The CDR3 loop spans 12 amino acids. The data were taken from a study of CD8+ T cells in alopecia areata. General study points: Possibly because of HLA-related factors, TCR sharing was less clear across patients than in mice.

RNA was extracted and reverse transcribed into cDNA as the sequencing template. Measured with immunoSEQ multiplex PCR; TCRdb has only the in-frame clones, and not every one. The repertoire holds some 120,000 clones, with less than 50% as singletons. The sorting of PBMCs gave CD4+ and CD8+ T cells. The sequence derives from a human donor with alopecia areata. The rearrangement uses TRBV25-1 and TRBJ2-7, with 7 positions matching TRBD1. Material for sequencing was NKG2D-low CD8+ T cells sorted from blood. For the CDR3, the DNA is TGTGCCAGCAGTGACGACAGGGACGAGCAGTACTTC. Protein product: CASSDDRDEQYF.